The sequence of this TCR beta chain was determined in a study of T cells in Graves' hyperthyroidism and ophthalmopathy. There are many counts of this clonotype. The CDR3 is made up of 13 amino acids. Trimming took off 7 bases at V and 5 bases at J, with 14 bases between the two ends. CDR1 LNHDA and CDR2 SQIVND come from the germline V gene (reference sequence). Patients aged 18 to 65 had newly diagnosed hyperthyroidism that had lasted under 2 months. Uncontrolled infection, other autoimmune disease, pregnancy and lactation each barred patients from inclusion. The diagnostic basis comprised clinical symptoms, serum thyroxine and TRAb, thyroid ultrasound and orbital computed tomography. TCR beta CDR3 regions were amplified from RNA. RT-PCR in the first round (using the HTBI primer set) targeted the TCR CDR3. TCRdb reanalysed the multiplex PCR reads using MiXCR and keeps one entry per CDR3 protein. Of over 250,000 distinct CDR3 sequences in the sample, under 30% are singletons; the top ten hold approximately 30%.

The sample taken for sequencing was blood. The source is a man in his forties with Graves' hyperthyroidism that later progressed to Graves' ophthalmopathy. The chain combines TRBV19 with TRBJ1-2; D may be TRBD1 (6 bases). CDR3 in DNA: TGTGCCAGTAATTCAGGGGTGGGATATGGCTACACCTTC. This encodes CASNSGVGYGYTF.